The 3 T cell receptor beta chains below come from one sample, sequenced in a study of HIV-infected patients and healthy controls. 500 ng RNA was reverse transcribed with alpha and beta constant-region primers. Alpha and beta chain libraries were made separately by chain-specific third strand synthesis with multiplexing indices. In TCRdb, the 5' RACE reads were re-called with MiXCR into one record per CDR3 protein. The sample carries more than 9,000 distinct CDR3 sequences, about 9% recorded once. All unsorted peripheral T cells were captured because whole blood was used without fractionation. The material sequenced was blood, taken before antiretroviral therapy. These receptors were taken from an adult with HIV infection. The donor label of this sample is uncertain.

In its sample, this clonotype was seen many times. The rearrangement links TRBV20-1 to TRBJ1-5; unclear D gene. This CDR3 has 14 amino acids. Germline V gene sequence: CDR1 DFQATT, CDR2 SNEGSKA (reference sequence). V lost 5 bases to trimming and J lost 0 bases, with 11 bases between them. The CDR3 DNA follows: TGCAGTGCTCGGACGGATCTTAGCAATCAGCCCCAGCATTTT. It yields the protein CSARTDLSNQPQHF.

This clonotype was detected many times. The chain has TRBV20-1 and TRBJ1-2; D might be TRBD1 (5 bases). With 5 bases removed from V and 3 bases from J, the gap between germline ends came to 16 bases. Germline CDR1 is DFQATT and CDR2 is SNEGSKA (reference sequence). The CDR3 runs to 14 residues. CDR3 DNA: TGCAGTGCTCCCCCCGGACAAGCTTACTATGGCTACACCTTC. Protein sequence: CSAPPGQAYYGYTF.

This clonotype has a count of ten or more. Written as DNA, the CDR3 is TGCAGCGTGCCGGGACTAGCGGGGAGTGAGCAGTACTTC. Residues: CSVPGLAGSEQYF. The rearrangement uses TRBV29-1 and TRBJ2-7, with 13 bases matching TRBD2. CDR1 is SQVTM, CDR2 ANQGSEA, per germline. This CDR3 has 13 amino acids. J lost 7 bases, V lost 6 bases, and 6 bases had no gene match.